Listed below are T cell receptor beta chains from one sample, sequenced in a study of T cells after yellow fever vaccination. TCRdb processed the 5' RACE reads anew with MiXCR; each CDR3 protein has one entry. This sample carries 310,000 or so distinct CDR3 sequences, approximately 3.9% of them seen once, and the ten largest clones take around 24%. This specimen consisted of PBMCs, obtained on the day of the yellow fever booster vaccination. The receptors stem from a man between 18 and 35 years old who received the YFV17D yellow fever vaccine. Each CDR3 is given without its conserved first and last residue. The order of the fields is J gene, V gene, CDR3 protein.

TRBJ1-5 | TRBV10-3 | ATRELSNQPQH
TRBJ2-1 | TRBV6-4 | ASRPSGTGWDEQF
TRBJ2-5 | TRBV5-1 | ASSLSSGGETQY
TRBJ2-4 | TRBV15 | ATSRGVISGGALNIQY
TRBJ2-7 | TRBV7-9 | ASSSGGGGHHYEQY
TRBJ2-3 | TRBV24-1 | ATGASDGPSTDTQY
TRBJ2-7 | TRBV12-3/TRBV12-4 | ASSLGSWRERAEQY
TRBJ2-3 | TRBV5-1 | ASGATPGTDTQY
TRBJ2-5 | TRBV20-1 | SARVRNKETQY
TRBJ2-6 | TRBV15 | ATSRLRWHSGANVLT
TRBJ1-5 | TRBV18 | ASSGGYGNQPQH
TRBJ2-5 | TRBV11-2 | ASSPGIDETQY
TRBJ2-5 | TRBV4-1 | ASSQGETSLETQY
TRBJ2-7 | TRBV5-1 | ASSLGLAGGPHEQY
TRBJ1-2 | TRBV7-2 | ASSLAAPDSKYT
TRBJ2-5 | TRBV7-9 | ASSLVGTQETQY
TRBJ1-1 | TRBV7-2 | ASPLAGSEEAF
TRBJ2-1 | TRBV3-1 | ASSQGGEGYNEQF
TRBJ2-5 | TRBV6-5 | ASSYRAGSFQETQY
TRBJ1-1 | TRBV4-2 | ASSQVDRNTEAF
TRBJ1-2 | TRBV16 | ASSLRQAGIYGYT
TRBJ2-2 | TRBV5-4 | ASISWDTGELF
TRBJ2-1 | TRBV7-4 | ASKTSGGAGEQF
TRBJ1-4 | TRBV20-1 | SAIPLVGEKLF
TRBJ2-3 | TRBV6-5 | ASSYSGTGATDTQY
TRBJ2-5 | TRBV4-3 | ASSQGDRGSETQY
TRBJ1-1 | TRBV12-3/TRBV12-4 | ASNLGDTEAF
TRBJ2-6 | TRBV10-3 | AISATGVSWANVLT
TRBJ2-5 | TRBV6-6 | ASRSTRKLAGEKQETQY
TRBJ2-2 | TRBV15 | ATSRVSPGNTGELF
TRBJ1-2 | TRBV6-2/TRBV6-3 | ASRSDRAHGYT
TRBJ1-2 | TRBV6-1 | ASSPDILYGYT
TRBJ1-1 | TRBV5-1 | ASSIDRAFEAF
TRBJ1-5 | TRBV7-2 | ASSLDRAGVGQPQH
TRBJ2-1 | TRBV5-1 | ASRPDGGSYNEQF
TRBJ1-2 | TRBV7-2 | ASSLGGFTGNGYT